This record looks at one T cell receptor (beta chain) sequence and its context. The PCR used 60 Vbeta and 13 Jbeta primers. This table comes from immunoSEQ multiplex PCR, and its TCRdb copy is limited to in-frame clones, with some not included. The sample lists 180,000 or so clones, 70% to 85% occurring once. These data come from a study of cytomegalovirus exposure and HLA in healthy donors. CDR1 and CDR2 from the germline V gene are SGDLS and YYNGEE. The CDR3 is 15 residues long. The junction had 5 bases not matched to a gene; V was cut back by 0 bases and J by 5 bases. Specimen: PBMCs. This sequence was found in a boy aged 2 to 10 in good health and CMV-seronegative. The gene calls are TRBV9 and TRBJ1-1; 9 positions match TRBD1. DNA of the CDR3: TGTGCCAGCAGCGTAGCTGGGACAGGGCGGACTGAAGCTTTCTTT. Protein product: CASSVAGTGRTEAFF.